This TCR beta chain was retrieved from a study of blood T cells in healthy people across ages. Overall study results and limits: A roughly linear age-dependent decrease characterized TCR beta diversity per million T cells.

This clonotype has just a few counts. Its antigen is still unknown. The use of a sample-barcoded 5' primer and a J-beta primer mix characterized a second PCR of roughly 6 to 11 cycles. Each CDR3 protein gets one entry after TCRdb re-called the 5' RACE reads with MiXCR. Of some 640,000 distinct CDR3 sequences in the sample, roughly 49% are singletons; the top ten hold about 32%. Germline V gene lookup returns CDR1 DFQATT and CDR2 SNEGSKA (reference sequence). V gave up 1 base and J gave up 4 bases, with 10 bases separating them. The CDR3 contains 13 residues. This chain connects TRBV20-1 to TRBJ2-5; possible D gene TRBD2, 5 bases. The sequencing input was blood. The TCR comes from a woman between 55 and 75 years old in good health. The CDR3 protein is CSARVEGGETQYF. Here the CDR3 DNA reads TGCAGTGCTAGAGTCGAGGGTGGAGAGACCCAGTACTTC.